Sequencing of this T cell receptor beta chain was carried out in a study of vaccination effects on CD4 cells after COVID-19. Overall study findings and caveats: Healthy vaccinees' vaccine-induced clones included only 1 of 255 cross-reacting with common cold coronaviruses.

Comment on this clone: The antigen is unknown.

Measured with immunoSEQ multiplex PCR; TCRdb has only the in-frame clones, and not every one. Among approximately 74,000 clones listed, around four fifths were seen once. Trimming at V came to 4 bases and at J to 6 bases, leaving 4 bases not matched to a gene. The germline CDR1 and CDR2 sequences are LNHDA and SQIVND (reference sequence). The CDR3 is 15 amino acids. In the ViraFEST assay, antigen-specific CD4+ clonotypes were identified by expansion after peptide-pool stimulation. Culturing for around ten days preceded CD4+ T cell isolation. Subjects were given two BNT162b2 or mRNA-1273 vaccine doses. Vaccinees lacked prior SARS-CoV-2 infection and tested negative for nucleocapsid antibodies. The authors replaced half the medium with IL-2 medium on days 3 and 7.

The rearrangement joins TRBV19 to TRBJ2-4; 12 bases align to TRBD2. This receptor was obtained from a human donor who received a COVID-19 vaccine. The sequencing here drew on CD4+ T cells from PBMCs cultured with HCoV-OC43 spike peptides, taken after COVID-19 vaccination. Subset specified: HCoV-OC43 spike overlapping peptide pool stimulation. Here the CDR3 DNA reads TGTGCCAGTAGTAGACTAGCGGGGGCGGGAAACATTCAGTACTTC. Its translation is CASSRLAGAGNIQYF.